Each of the 28 T cell receptor beta chains below was sequenced from the same sample in a study of T cells in Graves' hyperthyroidism and ophthalmopathy. Amplified TCR beta CDR3 regions came from RNA transcripts. The primer set for the first-round RT-PCR of the TCR CDR3 was HTBI. One entry per CDR3 protein results from TCRdb running MiXCR on the multiplex PCR reads. The table has about 500,000 distinct CDR3 sequences, approximately 17% seen once. The sequencing input was blood. The origin of the receptors is a woman younger than 35 with Graves' ophthalmopathy.

This clonotype has a count of ten or more. The chain is built from TRBV20-1 and TRBJ2-1; D possibly matches TRBD1 or TRBD2 (5 bases each). CDR3 length: 16 residues. Trimming removed 0 bases from V and 4 bases from J, with 16 bases in between. The germline gives CDR1 DFQATT, CDR2 SNEGSKA (reference sequence). CDR3 in DNA: TGCAGTGCTAGAGATTTGGGGACCGGGGTATACAATGAGCAGTTCTTC. Translating it yields CSARDLGTGVYNEQFF.

The V and J genes are TRBV20-1 and TRBJ2-1, with D uncertain. The CDR3 runs to 15 residues. Germline V gene lookup returns CDR1 DFQATT and CDR2 SNEGSKA (reference sequence). V lost 6 bases and J lost 0, with 15 bases in between. For the CDR3, the DNA is TGCAGTGCCACCTATGACCAAAGCTCCTACAATGAGCAGTTCTTC. Translating it yields CSATYDQSSYNEQFF.

At least ten counts were recorded for this clonotype. This rearrangement joins TRBV28 to TRBJ1-4; D unclear. Trimming pared 3 bases from V and 5 bases from J, leaving 7 bases between. The CDR3 covers 13 residues. Germline CDR1 and CDR2: MDHEN and SYDVKM. The CDR3, as DNA: TGTGCCAGCAGTTTTGCGACCAATGAAAAACTGTTTTTT. It yields the protein CASSFATNEKLFF.

This clonotype came up once. The J gene is TRBJ2-7, the V gene TRBV2, with 8 bases aligning to TRBD1. This CDR3 has 14 residues. The V gene end was trimmed by 7 bases and the J gene end by 6 bases; junction bases not matched to a gene: 11. The germline CDR1 and CDR2 sequences are SNHLY and FYNNEI. The CDR3 DNA sequence: TGTGCCAGCAAAAGGGACAGGACCGACGGCGAGCAGTACTTC. Translating gives CASKRDRTDGEQYF.

This clonotype was found a few times. Here the CDR3 reads CASSLDGQEMNTEAFF. DNA for the CDR3: TGCGCCAGCAGCTTGGATGGACAGGAGATGAACACTGAAGCTTTCTTT. V gene TRBV5-1 combines with J gene TRBJ1-1; 7 bases fit TRBD1. With 0 bases clipped from V and 0 bases from J, the junction kept 5 bases outside the gene matches. The CDR3 runs 16 residues. Germline CDR1 SGHRS, CDR2 YFSETQ.

The chain links TRBV6-1 to TRBJ2-2; D is ambiguous. The CDR3 sequence is 12 residues long. Trimming stripped 7 bases from V and 3 bases from J, with 6 bases between. Germline V CDR1 and CDR2: MNHNS, SASEGT. The DNA of the CDR3 is TGTGCCAGCAACCCTTACACCGGGGAGCTGTTTTTT. This translates into CASNPYTGELFF.

The V gene is TRBV11-3, the J gene TRBJ2-1, with unresolved D. V lost 2 bases, J lost 8 bases, and 10 bases lay in between. Germline CDR1 SGHNT, CDR2 YENEEA. The CDR3 covers 13 residues. The CDR3 sequence: CASSLSVTHEQFF. For the CDR3, the DNA is TGTGCCAGCAGCTTATCCGTGACCCATGAGCAGTTCTTC.

This clonotype was seen ten or more times. V is TRBV15 and J is TRBJ2-1; the match to TRBD2 covers 12 bases. The CDR3 covers 16 residues. CDR1 LNHNV and CDR2 YYDKDF come from the germline V gene (reference sequence). Germline trimming cut 3 bases from V and 9 bases from J; bases unmatched to any gene: 9. The CDR3 protein is CATSRGGLAGGLEQFF. The CDR3 DNA follows: TGTGCCACCAGCAGGGGTGGGCTAGCGGGGGGGCTTGAGCAGTTCTTC.

This clonotype was counted only a few times. The V call is TRBV7-8, the J call TRBJ1-1; 7 nucleotides align to TRBD1. The trim removed 5 bases at V and 1 base at J, leaving 7 bases unmatched. The CDR3 runs to 15 residues. Germline CDR1 reads SGHVS; CDR2 reads FQNEAQ. The CDR3 here is CASSPQGTANTEAFF. The CDR3 bases are TGTGCCAGCAGCCCACAGGGGACCGCGAACACTGAAGCTTTCTTT. Together with reference TRBV7-8 and TRBJ1-1, the CDR3 gives the full variable domain: GAGVSQSPRYKVAKRGQDVALRCDPISGHVSLFWYQQALGQGPEFLTYFQNEAQLDKSGLPSDRFFAERPEGSVSTLKIQRTQQEDSAVYLCASSPQGTANTEAFFGQGTRLTVV.

This sequence joins TRBV11-2 and TRBJ2-7, with 15 nucleotides matching TRBD2. Germline values: CDR1 SGHAT, CDR2 FQNNGV. The CDR3 sequence is 18 residues long. The V segment lost 5 bases and the J segment 0 bases; nucleotides outside the gene matches: 8. Here the CDR3 DNA reads TGTGCCAGCAGCACCGGGACTAGCGGGGGGATGAGCTCCTACGAGCAGTACTTC. Translation: CASSTGTSGGMSSYEQYF.

At least ten counts were recorded for this clonotype. The gene calls are TRBV20-1 and TRBJ2-3; D remains unclear. Between the trimmed V and J ends, which lost 1 base and 4 bases, there was a span of 6 bases. This CDR3 has 12 residues. Looked up from germline, CDR1 is DFQATT and CDR2 is SNEGSKA (reference sequence). The CDR3, as DNA: TGCAGTGCTAGAGGCCCCCCAGATACGCAGTATTTT. It specifies CSARGPPDTQYF.

This clonotype was seen a handful of times. V and J are TRBV11-2 and TRBJ2-5; 10 nucleotides align to TRBD2. Germline trimming cut 5 bases from V and 3 bases from J; bases unmatched to any gene: 9. Germline lookup yields CDR1 SGHAT and CDR2 FQNNGV. The CDR3 sequence is 16 residues long. CDR3 bases: TGTGCCAGCAGCATCCTAGCGGGGGCCCTTAAAGAGACCCAGTACTTC. Encoded protein: CASSILAGALKETQYF.

This chain links TRBV11-2 with TRBJ1-4, with TRBD1 as a possible D gene (6 bases). V shed 5 bases and J shed 8 bases, with 15 bases lying between them. Germline V gene lookup returns CDR1 SGHAT and CDR2 FQNNGV. The CDR3 runs 14 residues. The CDR3, as DNA: TGTGCCAGCAGCCCAGGAAATGGGGGCGAAAAACTGTTTTTT. Translation: CASSPGNGGEKLFF.

The chain joins TRBV6-2 or TRBV6-3 to TRBJ2-3; 7 bases fit TRBD1. Trimming at V came to 4 bases and at J to 5 bases, leaving 12 bases not matched to a gene. Germline values: CDR1 MNHEY, CDR2 SVGEGT. The CDR3 totals 16 residues. The CDR3 sequence: CASSSDRAGDGDTQYF. Here the CDR3 DNA reads TGTGCCAGCAGTTCAGACAGGGCCGGGGATGGAGATACGCAGTATTTT.

The table lists this clonotype with many counts. The CDR3: CASSLFTGSTDTQYF. The CDR3 nucleotides read TGTGCCAGCAGCTTATTCACAGGAAGCACAGATACGCAGTATTTT. The J gene is TRBJ2-3, the V gene TRBV7-2, with D perhaps matching TRBD1 (5 bases). Trimming shortened V by 2 bases and J by 0 bases, and 9 bases separated the two germline ends. The CDR3 extends over 15 amino acids. CDR1 SGHTA and CDR2 FQGNSA come from the germline V gene.

Details on this clonotype: A read error may be the cause here, since a much bigger clone is one base away. The CDR3 bases are TGTGCCAGTAGAACGGACTTTAACGCCGGGGAGCTGTTTTTT. Amino acid sequence: CASRTDFNAGELFF. J is TRBJ2-2 and V is TRBV2, with TRBD2 as a possible D gene (5 bases). V gave up 9 bases and J gave up 6 bases, with 17 bases separating them. Germline V lookup: CDR1 SNHLY, CDR2 FYNNEI. This CDR3 has 14 amino acids.

Only a few counts were recorded for this clonotype. This sequence joins TRBV7-9 and TRBJ2-7, with D perhaps TRBD2 (5 bases). CDR3 length equals 16 residues. V gave up 1 base and J gave up 2 bases, with 15 bases separating them. The germline V gene has CDR1 SEHNR and CDR2 FQNEAQ (reference sequence). The CDR3 protein is CASSLDTGSVAYEQYF. DNA for the CDR3: TGTGCCAGCAGCTTAGACACGGGATCCGTTGCCTACGAGCAGTACTTC.

This clonotype was observed many times. The chain uses TRBV9 and TRBJ2-1, with 12 bases lining up with TRBD2. The CDR3 has 14 amino acids. Germline V lookup: CDR1 SGDLS, CDR2 YYNGEE. J was trimmed by 8 bases and V by 10 bases; bases with no gene match: 10. CDR3 region: CAGGATSGGDEQFF. CDR3 sequence (DNA): TGTGCCGGCGGGGCGACTAGCGGGGGCGATGAGCAGTTCTTC.

The chain couples TRBV7-6 to TRBJ2-5; 8 positions match TRBD1. Trimming cost V 4 bases and J 1 base; bases outside gene matches: 2. This CDR3 contains 14 residues. Germline V gene lookup returns CDR1 SGHVS and CDR2 FNYEAQ. The chain's CDR3 is CASSWQGAQETQYF. DNA for the CDR3: TGTGCCAGCAGCTGGCAGGGGGCCCAAGAGACCCAGTACTTC.

This clonotype has only a few counts. V gene TRBV24-1 combines with J gene TRBJ2-1, with a possible D match to TRBD1 (5 bases). The CDR3 runs to 13 residues. V gave up 3 bases and J gave up 10 bases, with 12 bases separating them. Germline CDR1 reads KGHDR; CDR2 reads SFDVKD. The CDR3 bases are TGTGCCACCAGTGATGCAGGGTTGGACGAGCAGTTCTTC. It specifies CATSDAGLDEQFF.

To note about this clonotype: Because the CDR3's place on the DNA is in doubt, the DNA is left out and the CDR3 is given as listed by TCRdb. V usage is TRBV29-1 and J usage is TRBJ1-4; TRBD1, as called in the table, went unchecked against the DNA. The CDR3 region is 14 residues in length, termini included. CDR1 is SQVTM and CDR2 is ANQGSEA in the germline V gene. The CDR3 protein is CSVGPGQGLEKLFF.

The chain combines TRBV7-8 with TRBJ1-5; tentative D call: TRBD1 (6 bases). Germline V lookup: CDR1 SGHVS, CDR2 FQNEAQ. The CDR3 is 16 amino acids. Trimming shortened V by 1 base and J by 0 bases, and 10 bases separated the two germline ends. In DNA form, the CDR3 reads TGTGCCAGCAGCTTAGAAGGGGGGCTTAGCAATCAGCCCCAGCATTTT. Translation: CASSLEGGLSNQPQHF.

In the case of this clonotype: The junction does not match germline at one end; this may be a read error. The CDR3 coding sequence is TGTGCTAGCAGCCTTCGGGACAGAGTGGGAGATACGCAGTATTTT. Translated: CASSLRDRVGDTQYF. This chain links TRBV7-7 with TRBJ2-3, with 7 bases aligning to TRBD1. Germline lookup yields CDR1 SSHAT and CDR2 FNYEAQ (reference sequence). The CDR3 runs 15 residues.

The chain carries TRBV28 and TRBJ2-1; 9 bases are shared with TRBD1. The trim removed 3 bases at V and 7 bases at J, leaving 10 bases unmatched. CDR1 is MDHEN and CDR2 is SYDVKM in the germline V gene. The CDR3 totals 16 residues. In nucleotides, the CDR3 is TGTGCCAGCAGTTTCCTCCGGGACAGGGATGAAAATGAGCAGTTCTTC. It codes for CASSFLRDRDENEQFF.

This sequence joins TRBV29-1 and TRBJ1-1; D is perhaps TRBD1 (5 bases). Looked up from germline, CDR1 is SQVTM and CDR2 is ANQGSEA. V was shortened by 6 bases and J by 7 bases, with 9 bases between the two germline ends. The length of the CDR3 is 10 residues. The CDR3 bases are TGCAGCGTGGGGACGGATGAAGCTTTCTTT. Amino acid sequence: CSVGTDEAFF.

V and J are TRBV9 and TRBJ2-7, with a tentative D call TRBD2 (5 bases). V was clipped by 3 bases and J by 4 bases, with 17 bases between them. From germline, CDR1 is SGDLS and CDR2 YYNGEE. This CDR3 region has 15 residues. The CDR3 DNA follows: TGTGCCAGCAGCGCCGGGTTAGGGAGTGGGTACGAGCAGTACTTC. Translation: CASSAGLGSGYEQYF.

This sequence joins TRBV14 and TRBJ1-6; 7 nucleotides align to TRBD1. The CDR3 loop spans 17 amino acids. Germline loops: CDR1 SGHDN, CDR2 FVKESK. Losses at the gene ends were 8 bases for V and 4 bases for J; bases not matched to a gene: 14. CDR3 residues: CASGHRTGLGYNSPLHF. The CDR3 DNA follows: TGTGCCAGCGGACACCGGACAGGCTTGGGGTATAATTCACCCCTCCACTTT.

Concerning this clonotype itself: Without the conserved terminal phenylalanine or tryptophan, this CDR3 likely stems from a read error. V is TRBV4-1 and J is TRBJ1-2; D remains ambiguous. The CDR3 has 16 residues. Germline CDR1 MGHRA, CDR2 YSYEKL. The V end was cut by 0 bases, the J end by 0 bases, with 11 bases between. The DNA for the CDR3 is TGCGCCAGCAGCCAAGATCGAAGGCTTACTAACTATGGCTACACCTCC. Its translation is CASSQDRRLTNYGYTS.